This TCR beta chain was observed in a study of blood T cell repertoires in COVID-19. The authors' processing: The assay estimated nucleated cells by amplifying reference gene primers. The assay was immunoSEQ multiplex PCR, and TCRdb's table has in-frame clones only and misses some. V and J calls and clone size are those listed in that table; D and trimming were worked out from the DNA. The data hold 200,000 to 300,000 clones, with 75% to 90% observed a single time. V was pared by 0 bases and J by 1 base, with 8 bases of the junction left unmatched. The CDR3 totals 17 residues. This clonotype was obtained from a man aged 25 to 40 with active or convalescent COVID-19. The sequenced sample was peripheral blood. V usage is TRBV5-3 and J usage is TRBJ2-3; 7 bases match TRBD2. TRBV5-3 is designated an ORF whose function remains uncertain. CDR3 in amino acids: CARSLAGGSLGTDTQYF. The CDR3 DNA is TGTGCCAGAAGCTTGGCCGGGGGGTCCCTAGGCACAGATACGCAGTATTTT.